The following is a T cell receptor beta chain sequence with its context. Its antigen is still unknown. Trimming took 0 bases from V and 8 from J, leaving 16 bases between them. Germline V gives CDR1 SQVTM, CDR2 ANQGSEA. This CDR3 is 14 amino acids long. This record belongs to a study of cytomegalovirus exposure and HLA in healthy donors. Study-level information: Unique TCR beta sequences numbering approximately 120 million came from roughly 180 million T cells in an earlier analysis. Across 350 to 500 genotyped donors, approximately 81% landed in the Caucasian-associated ancestry cluster.

Notes on the study in general: Researchers reported in a later analysis that a missense DCLRE1C variant was tied to TCR beta V- and J-gene trimming.

The PCR used 60 Vbeta and 13 Jbeta primers. Original data processing: A later analysis counted some 87 million unique TCR beta chains, around 10 million shared. Sequencing was performed with immunoSEQ multiplex PCR; in TCRdb, only in-frame clones are kept and a portion is missing. Clone size and V and J calls were adopted from that table, with D and trimming inferred from the DNA. This sample has some 150,000 clones; about 79% occur once, and the top ten carry about 0.62%. The rearrangement links TRBV29-1 to TRBJ1-2, with D maybe TRBD1 (5 bases). The TCR was taken from a male donor in good health and CMV-seronegative. The sample comprised PBMCs. CDR3 sequence: CSVEEGEGHGGYTF. The CDR3 DNA follows: TGCAGCGTTGAAGAGGGGGAGGGGCACGGAGGCTACACCTTC. The complete variable domain, with remaining parts taken from reference TRBV29-1 and TRBJ1-2, reads SAVISQKPSRDICQRGTSLTIQCQVDSQVTMMFWYRQQPGQSLTLIATANQGSEATYESGFVIDKFPISRPNLTFSTLTVSNMSPEDSSIYLCSVEEGEGHGGYTFGSGTRLTVV.